This TCR beta chain stems from a study of a mutant IDH1 vaccine in newly diagnosed glioma. Study-level background: Treatment recipients were approximately 62% male and 37.5% female, and their mean age was 40.4 years. Patients arrived already treated with radiotherapy, temozolomide, or both, most having had both.

Comments on this clone: Its antigen is not identified.

TCRdb keeps only in-frame clones here, not all; method: immunoSEQ multiplex PCR. The sample lists around 100,000 clones, more than 65% occurring once. Looked up from germline, CDR1 is MNHNY and CDR2 is SVGAGI (reference sequence). The CDR3 sequence is 15 residues long. Trimming removed 2 bases from V and 1 base from J, with 11 bases in between. Points from the study as a whole: Seemingly, pseudoprogression had no relation to changes in the top peripheral T cell clonotypes. Vaccination elicited immune responses in around 92% of patients.

Indicated time point: baseline, week 1 (first vaccination visit). Described treatment: pre-vaccination baseline after standard-of-care therapy. The rearrangement joins TRBV6-6 to TRBJ1-1, with no clear D. The source was PBMCs, collected from a glioma patient treated with radiotherapy, temozolomide or both. This clonotype originated in a man aged 35-49 years with glioma. Some clones in this sample may be carry-over from other donors' samples. The CDR3 loop reads CASSYVGAANTEAFF. In DNA form, the CDR3 reads TGTGCCAGCAGTTACGTCGGTGCAGCGAACACTGAAGCTTTCTTT.